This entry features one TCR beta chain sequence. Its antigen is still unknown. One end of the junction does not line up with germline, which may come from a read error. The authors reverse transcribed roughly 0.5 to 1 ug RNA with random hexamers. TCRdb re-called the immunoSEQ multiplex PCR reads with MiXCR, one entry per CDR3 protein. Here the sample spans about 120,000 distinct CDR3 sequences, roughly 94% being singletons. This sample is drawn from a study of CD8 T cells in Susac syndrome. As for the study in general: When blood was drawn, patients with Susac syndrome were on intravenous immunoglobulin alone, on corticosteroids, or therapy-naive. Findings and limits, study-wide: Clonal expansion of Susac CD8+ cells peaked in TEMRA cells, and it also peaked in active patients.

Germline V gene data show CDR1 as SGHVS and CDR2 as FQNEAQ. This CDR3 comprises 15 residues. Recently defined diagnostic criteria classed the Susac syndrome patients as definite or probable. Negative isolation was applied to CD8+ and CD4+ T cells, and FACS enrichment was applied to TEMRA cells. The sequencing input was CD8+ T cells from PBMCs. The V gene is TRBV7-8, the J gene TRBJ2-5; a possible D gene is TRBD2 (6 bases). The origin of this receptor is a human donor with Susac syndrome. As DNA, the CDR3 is TGTGCCAGCAGTTTAGGCGGGGCCCACGGAGAGACCCAGTACTTC. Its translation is CASSLGGAHGETQYF.